The clone carrying this T cell receptor (beta chain) was picked up a small number of times. Its antigen is unknown. The sample has other DNA sequences that encode this CDR3 too. Trimming stripped 0 bases from V and 3 bases from J, with 8 bases between. This CDR3 is built from 14 residues. Germline V lookup: CDR1 LGHNA, CDR2 YSLEER. Every bit of the isolated RNA underwent reverse transcription, so sequencing read expressed TCRB transcripts. Profiled with immunoSEQ multiplex PCR; TCRdb holds only in-frame clones, not every one. The table includes 400,000 or so clones, roughly 12% detected once. This entry belongs to a study of beta chain features in type 1 diabetes. The study, taken as a whole, reports: Moderate yet significant TCRB CDR3 shortening was seen in Type 1 diabetes patients in all four CD4+ subsets.

The sequenced sample consisted of naive CD4+ T cells from blood. This receptor was identified in a woman aged 18-29 years with type 1 diabetes. The rearrangement joins TRBV4-3 to TRBJ1-2; D might be TRBD1 (5 bases). CDR3 bases: TGCGCCAGCAGCCAAGATCCGGGGGACTATGGCTACACCTTC. It specifies CASSQDPGDYGYTF.